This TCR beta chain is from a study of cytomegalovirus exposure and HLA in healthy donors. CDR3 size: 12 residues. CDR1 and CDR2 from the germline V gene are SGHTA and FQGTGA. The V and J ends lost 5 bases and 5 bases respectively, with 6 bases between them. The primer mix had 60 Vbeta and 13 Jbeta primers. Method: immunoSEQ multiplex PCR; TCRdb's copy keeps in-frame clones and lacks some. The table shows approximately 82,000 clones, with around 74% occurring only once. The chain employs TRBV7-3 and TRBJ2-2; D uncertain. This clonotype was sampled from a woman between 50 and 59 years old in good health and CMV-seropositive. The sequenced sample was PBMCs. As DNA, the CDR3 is TGTGCCAGCAGCCTAGGAACCGGGGAGCTGTTTTTT. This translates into CASSLGTGELFF.